This passage covers 18 T cell receptor beta chains from one sample sequenced in a study of monozygotic twins with inflammatory bowel disease (dated by TCRdb to the late 2010s). Receptor amplification or capture employed 5' RACE. TCRdb records Illumina HiSeq 2500 as the sequencer. TCRdb reprocessed the reads, so every CDR3 protein sequence counts as one entry and DNA is not shown. The table for this sample lists 150,000 or so distinct CDR3 sequences. Roughly 7% of the sample is held by the ten biggest clonotypes. The material sequenced was blood. These receptors were taken from a human donor with ulcerative colitis or Crohn's disease, or a healthy co-twin of an affected twin (not recorded which).

V is TRBV20-1 and J is TRBJ1-5; TCRdb lists TRBD1, though no DNA is available to test this call. The CDR3 has 13 residues. Germline CDR1 DFQATT, CDR2 SNEGSKA (reference sequence). The CDR3 loop reads CSAPEEAGRPQHF.

V usage is TRBV5-8 and J usage is TRBJ1-3. Germline CDR1 and CDR2: SGHTS and YDEGEE. This CDR3 is 18 amino acids long. CDR3 loop: CASSLAEGLPGSGNTIYF.

The chain is built from TRBV5-1 and TRBJ2-7; TCRdb lists TRBD1, though no DNA is available to test this call. The germline gives CDR1 SGHRS, CDR2 YFSETQ. The CDR3 runs 17 residues. CDR3 sequence reads: CASSFSVPGQVLYEQYF.

The rearrangement links TRBV10-3 to TRBJ2-2; without DNA, the TCRdb call of TRBD1 cannot be checked. CDR3 length equals 16 residues. Germline V CDR1 and CDR2: ENHRY, SYGVKD. The CDR3 sequence: CAITGQGQGHTGELFF.

The rearrangement links TRBV23-1 to TRBJ1-5. TRBV23-1 is annotated as an ORF whose role is uncertain. The CDR3 has 14 amino acids. This chain's CDR3 is CASSQQASNQPQHF.

The rearrangement joins TRBV5-1 to TRBJ1-1. CDR3 size: 11 residues. Germline CDR1 SGHRS, CDR2 YFSETQ. The chain's CDR3 is CASFSRDEAFF.

The chain recombines TRBV11-1 with TRBJ2-1; TCRdb's D call of TRBD2 is untestable without DNA. Per the germline V gene, CDR1 is SGHAT and CDR2 is FQDESV (reference sequence). The CDR3 is 20 residues long. The CDR3 spells CASSQTSGRVGRVSYNEQFF.

The chain couples TRBV20-1 to TRBJ1-2; the D call from TCRdb, TRBD1, cannot be confirmed without DNA. The CDR3 has 11 residues. Germline CDR1 reads DFQATT; CDR2 reads SNEGSKA (reference sequence). The chain's CDR3 is CSATGDYGYTF.

CDR3 sequence reads: CASRIRGTGANVLTF. The chain joins TRBV28 to TRBJ2-6. Germline values: CDR1 MDHEN, CDR2 SYDVKM. The CDR3 totals 15 residues.

The chain is built from TRBV12-3 or TRBV12-4 and TRBJ2-3; there is no DNA to check the TCRdb D call of TRBD2. The CDR3 is 12 residues long. The CDR3 here is CASSPWEDTQYF.

This rearrangement joins TRBV20-1 to TRBJ2-1. Germline-derived CDR1 and CDR2 are DFQATT and SNEGSKA (reference sequence). The CDR3 is made up of 12 amino acids. The CDR3 here is CSVGSSYNEQFF.

This sequence joins TRBV20-1 and TRBJ1-5; as DNA is missing, the TRBD1 call by TCRdb cannot be tested. Per the germline V gene, CDR1 is DFQATT and CDR2 is SNEGSKA (reference sequence). CDR3 size: 18 residues. The CDR3 protein is CSARDASTQGIAGQPQHF.

V usage is TRBV20-1 and J usage is TRBJ2-4; TCRdb reports TRBD2, a call that lacks DNA to check it against. Germline loops: CDR1 DFQATT, CDR2 SNEGSKA (reference sequence). This CDR3 comprises 15 residues. Here the CDR3 reads CSARTSGGERNIQYF.

The CDR3 sequence: CASSSRLGPVTGELFF. The chain carries TRBV7-6 and TRBJ2-2; without DNA, the TCRdb call of TRBD2 cannot be checked. This CDR3 region has 16 residues. Germline V gene data show CDR1 as SGHVS and CDR2 as FNYEAQ. The whole variable domain, filled in from reference TRBV7-6 and TRBJ2-2, reads GAGVSQSPRYKVTKRGQDVALRCDPISGHVSLYWYRQALGQGPEFLTYFNYEAQQDKSGLPNDRFSAERPEGSISTLTIQRTEQRDSAMYRCASSSRLGPVTGELFFGEGSRLTVL.

The rearrangement links TRBV7-9 to TRBJ1-1; the D call from TCRdb, TRBD1, cannot be confirmed without DNA. The CDR3 is made up of 13 amino acids. Germline-derived CDR1 and CDR2 are SEHNR and FQNEAQ (reference sequence). Here the CDR3 reads CASSPPTGAEAFF.

V is TRBV6-5 and J is TRBJ1-1; TCRdb indicates TRBD1, and absent DNA this call remains unverified. Looked up from germline, CDR1 is MNHEY and CDR2 is SVGAGI. The CDR3 extends over 13 amino acids. CDR3 protein: CASSYEGRTEAFF.

The chain employs TRBV12-3 or TRBV12-4 and TRBJ1-2. The CDR3 is 14 residues long. CDR3 loop: CASSLAATGYGYTF.

The genes are TRBV29-1 and TRBJ2-7; TCRdb names TRBD2, which stays unverified in the absence of DNA. This CDR3 is 12 amino acids long. Germline V lookup: CDR1 SQVTM, CDR2 ANQGSEA. The CDR3 loop reads CSAGRGTDEQYF.